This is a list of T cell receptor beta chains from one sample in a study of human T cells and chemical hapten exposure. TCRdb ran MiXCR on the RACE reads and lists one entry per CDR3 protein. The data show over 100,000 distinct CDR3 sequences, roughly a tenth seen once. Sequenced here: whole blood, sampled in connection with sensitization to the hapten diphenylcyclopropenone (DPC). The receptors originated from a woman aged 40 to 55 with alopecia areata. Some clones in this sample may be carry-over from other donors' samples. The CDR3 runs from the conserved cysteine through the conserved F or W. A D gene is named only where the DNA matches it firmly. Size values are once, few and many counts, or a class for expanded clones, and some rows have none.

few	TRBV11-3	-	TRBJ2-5	CASSFRPRMQETQYF	TGTGCCAGCAGCTTTAGGCCCAGAATGCAAGAGACCCAGTACTTC
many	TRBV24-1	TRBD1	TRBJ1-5	CATQGADQPQHF	TGTGCCACCCAGGGGGCGGATCAGCCCCAGCATTTT
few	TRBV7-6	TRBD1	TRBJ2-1	CASSSQTGIYNEQFF	TGTGCCAGCAGCTCCCAGACAGGGATCTACAATGAGCAGTTCTTC
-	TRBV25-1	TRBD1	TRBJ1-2	CASRGQGAIGYTF	TGTGCCAGCAGGGGACAGGGGGCGATTGGCTACACCTTC
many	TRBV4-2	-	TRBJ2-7	CASSQATGAPREQYF	TGTGCCAGCAGCCAAGCCACCGGGGCTCCCCGGGAGCAGTACTTC
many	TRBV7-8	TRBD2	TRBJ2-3	CASSLWASGGATDTQYF	TGTGCCAGCAGCTTATGGGCTAGCGGGGGGGCCACAGATACGCAGTATTTT
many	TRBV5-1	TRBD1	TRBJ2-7	CASSLAPTGSTYEQYF	TGCGCCAGCAGCTTGGCCCCGACAGGGTCTACCTACGAGCAGTACTTC
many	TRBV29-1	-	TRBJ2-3	CSVVGRDGGADTQYF	TGCAGCGTTGTTGGTAGGGACGGCGGTGCAGATACGCAGTATTTT
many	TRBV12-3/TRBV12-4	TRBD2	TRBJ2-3	CASRRPGLASTDTQYF	TGTGCCAGCAGACGACCGGGACTAGCAAGTACAGATACGCAGTATTTT
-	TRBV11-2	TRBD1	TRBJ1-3	CASSSQGAYTIYF	TGTGCCAGCAGCTCACAGGGGGCATACACCATATATTTT
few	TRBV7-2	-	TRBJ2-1	CASSVYSGNEQFF	TGTGCCAGCAGCGTCTACTCAGGAAATGAGCAGTTCTTC
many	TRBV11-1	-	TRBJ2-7	CASSSSGAGGYEQYF	TGTGCCAGCAGCAGTTCCGGGGCCGGCGGGTACGAGCAGTACTTC
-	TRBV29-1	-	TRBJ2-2	CSPRLNTGELFF	TGCAGCCCCCGACTGAACACCGGGGAGCTGTTTTTT
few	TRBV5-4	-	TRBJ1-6	CASSLAAGSPLHF	TGTGCCAGCAGCTTGGCCGCCGGATCACCCCTCCACTTT
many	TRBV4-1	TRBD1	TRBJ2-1	CASSPGQGIAVSDEQFF	TGCGCCAGCAGCCCCGGACAGGGGATTGCAGTGTCTGATGAGCAGTTCTTC
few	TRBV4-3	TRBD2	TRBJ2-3	CASSQRPGTSGYTDTQYF	TGCGCCAGCAGCCAGCGGCCCGGGACTAGCGGATACACAGATACGCAGTATTTT
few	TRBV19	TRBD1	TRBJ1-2	CASSPGTALYGYTF	TGTGCCAGTAGTCCGGGGACAGCGCTCTATGGCTACACCTTC
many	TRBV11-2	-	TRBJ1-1	CASSLARKDFEAFF	TGTGCCAGCAGCTTAGCCAGGAAAGACTTTGAAGCTTTCTTT
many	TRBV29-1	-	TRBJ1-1	CSVGRLNTEAFF	TGCAGCGTTGGTAGGTTGAACACTGAAGCTTTCTTT
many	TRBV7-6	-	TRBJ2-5	CASSPGGYQETQYF	TGTGCCAGCAGCCCTGGGGGGTACCAAGAGACCCAGTACTTC
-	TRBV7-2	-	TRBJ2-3	CASSLVAGNGDTQYF	TGTGCCAGCAGCTTAGTTGCGGGGAACGGAGATACGCAGTATTTT
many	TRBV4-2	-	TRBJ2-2	CASSQDDRLVKARELFF	TGTGCCAGCAGCCAAGATGATCGGCTAGTTAAGGCCAGGGAGCTGTTTTTT
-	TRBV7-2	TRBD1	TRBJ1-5	CASSLPRQGTLNQPQHF	TGTGCCAGCAGCTTACCCCGACAGGGGACTCTGAATCAGCCCCAGCATTTT
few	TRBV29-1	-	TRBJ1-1	CSVDSYDTEAFF	TGCAGCGTTGATAGTTATGACACTGAAGCTTTCTTT
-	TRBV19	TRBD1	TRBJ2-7	CASSPTGQGRQYF	TGTGCCAGTAGTCCCACGGGACAGGGGAGGCAGTACTTC
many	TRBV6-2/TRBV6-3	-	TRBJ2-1	CASTDSYNEQFF	TGTGCCAGCACCGACAGCTACAATGAGCAGTTCTTC
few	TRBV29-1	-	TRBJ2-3	CSVLADTQYF	TGCAGCGTTCTGGCAGATACGCAGTATTTT
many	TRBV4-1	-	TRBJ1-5	CASSQGIWHQPQHF	TGCGCCAGCAGCCAAGGAATCTGGCATCAGCCCCAGCATTTT
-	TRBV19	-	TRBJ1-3	CASRSPPSNGNTIYF	TGTGCCAGTAGATCCCCGCCCAGCAATGGAAACACCATATATTTT
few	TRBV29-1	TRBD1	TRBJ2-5	CSVGSKGAATQYF	TGCAGCGTTGGTTCTAAGGGGGCAGCGACCCAGTACTTC
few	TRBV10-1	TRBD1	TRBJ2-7	CASSAVRQGSEQYF	TGCGCCAGCAGTGCAGTCCGACAGGGGTCGGAGCAGTACTTC
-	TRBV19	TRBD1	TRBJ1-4	CASSPQGNTNEKLFF	TGTGCCAGTAGTCCACAGGGGAATACTAATGAAAAACTGTTTTTT
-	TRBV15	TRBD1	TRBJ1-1	CATSRDRTGNTEAFF	TGTGCCACCAGCAGAGATCGGACAGGGAACACTGAAGCTTTCTTT
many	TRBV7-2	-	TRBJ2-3	CASSLAGRTDTQYF	TGTGCCAGCAGCTTAGCAGGAAGAACAGATACGCAGTATTTT
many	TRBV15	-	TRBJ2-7	CATRGTGDHYEQYF	TGTGCCACCAGAGGGACGGGGGACCACTACGAGCAGTACTTC
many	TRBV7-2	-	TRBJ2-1	CASSLTWATQNEQFF	TGTGCCAGCAGCCTTACGTGGGCCACCCAAAATGAGCAGTTCTTC
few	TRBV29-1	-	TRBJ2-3	CSVSITGTITDTQYF	TGCAGCGTAAGCATTACCGGGACAATCACAGATACGCAGTATTTT
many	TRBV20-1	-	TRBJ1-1	CSASPSSTEAFF	TGCAGTGCTAGTCCCTCGTCGACTGAAGCTTTCTTT
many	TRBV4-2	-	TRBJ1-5	CASSQDTGSNQPQHF	TGTGCCAGCAGCCAAGATACAGGGAGCAATCAGCCCCAGCATTTT
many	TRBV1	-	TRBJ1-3	CTSSQGGNTIYF	TGCACCAGCAGCCAAGGTGGAAACACCATATATTTT
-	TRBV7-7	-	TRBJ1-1	CASSSTSRAMAEAFF	TGTGCCAGCAGTTCTACCTCCCGCGCTATGGCTGAAGCTTTCTTT
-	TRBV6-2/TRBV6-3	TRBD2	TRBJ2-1	CASRPREGLGGDRFF	TGTGCCAGCAGACCCCGGGAGGGACTAGGGGGGGATCGGTTCTTC
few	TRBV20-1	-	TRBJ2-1	CSAPGESSYNEQFF	TGCAGTGCTCCAGGCGAGAGCTCCTACAATGAGCAGTTCTTC
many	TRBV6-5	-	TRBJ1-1	CASSPLPGWNTEAFF	TGTGCCAGCAGTCCCCTGCCAGGCTGGAACACTGAAGCTTTCTTT
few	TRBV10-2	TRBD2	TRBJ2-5	CASRSRTSGAAQYF	TGCGCCAGCAGATCCCGGACTAGCGGTGCGGCCCAGTACTTC
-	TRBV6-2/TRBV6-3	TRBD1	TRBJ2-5	CASSQNRGRQETQYF	TGTGCCAGCAGTCAAAACAGGGGACGTCAAGAGACCCAGTACTTC
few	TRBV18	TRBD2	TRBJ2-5	CASSSGLAGTETQYF	TGTGCCAGCTCCTCCGGACTAGCGGGAACAGAGACCCAGTACTTC
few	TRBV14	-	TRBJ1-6	CASSRYTYSPLHF	TGTGCCAGCAGCCGATACACTTATTCACCCCTCCACTTT
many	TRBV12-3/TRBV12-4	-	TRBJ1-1	CASSLAGVTEAFF	TGTGCCAGCAGTTTAGCAGGGGTGACTGAAGCTTTCTTT
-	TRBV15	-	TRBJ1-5	CATSRGLSNQPQHF	TGTGCCACCAGCAGAGGTCTTAGCAATCAGCCCCAGCATTTT
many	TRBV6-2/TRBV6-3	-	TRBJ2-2	CASSFMTVNTGELFF	TGTGCCAGCAGTTTCATGACGGTGAACACCGGGGAGCTGTTTTTT